This T cell receptor (beta chain) was captured in a study of radiotherapy plus CTLA-4 blockade in lung cancer. Study-wide results and limits: Clones of tumor-derived TCRs expanded in blood after radiotherapy plus ipilimumab.

The ends were cut back, 4 bases at V and 7 bases at J, with 12 bases in the middle. The germline V gene encodes CDR1 SGDLS and CDR2 YYNGEE. This CDR3 has 13 residues. Produced via immunoSEQ multiplex PCR; TCRdb's table is partial and in-frame only. The data contain 100,000 to 150,000 clones, more than 65% of them singletons. Details on this clone: Its antigen remains unidentified.

Source: peripheral blood, taken from a patient treated with radiotherapy plus ipilimumab. The chain uses TRBV9 and TRBJ2-1; D perhaps matches TRBD1 (6 bases). This receptor was identified in a human donor with non-small cell lung cancer who had a partial response to radiotherapy plus ipilimumab. This CDR3 is CASSPRGRNEQFF. The CDR3 DNA reads TGTGCCAGCAGCCCCAGGGGCCGGAATGAGCAGTTCTTC.